The 7 T cell receptor beta chains in this list originate from one sample, sequenced in a study of beta chain features in type 1 diabetes. Study observations and caveats: Among patients with Type 1 diabetes, TCRB CDR3s were moderately but significantly shorter in every one of the four CD4+ subsets.

No antigen is known for these receptors. Expressed TCRB transcripts were sequenced because the entire RNA isolate underwent reverse transcription. The method was immunoSEQ multiplex PCR; TCRdb's version includes in-frame clones alone and lacks a portion of them. The sample has 250,000 to 300,000 clones, approximately 25% seen once. The specimen sequenced was naive CD4+ T cells from blood. Every receptor here comes from a woman in her twenties or thirties with type 1 diabetes.

This clone has more than one count but fewer than ten. The chain combines TRBV4-1 with TRBJ2-3; 7 bases fit TRBD2. The ends lost 0 bases at V and 1 base at J; junction bases unmatched: 4. CDR1 and CDR2 from the germline V gene are MGHRA and YSYEKL. The CDR3 is 16 amino acids. CDR3: CASSQDPAGRTDTQYF. The CDR3 region has the DNA TGCGCCAGCAGCCAAGACCCAGCGGGACGCACAGATACGCAGTATTTT.

This clone was detected only a few times. V usage is TRBV29-1 and J usage is TRBJ2-6; tentative D call: TRBD1 (6 bases). The CDR3 has 14 amino acids. Looked up from germline, CDR1 is SQVTM and CDR2 is ANQGSEA. The V and J ends lost 6 bases and 0 bases respectively, with 9 bases between them. CDR3 loop: CSVTGISGANVLTF. CDR3 coding DNA: TGCAGCGTGACAGGAATCTCTGGGGCCAACGTCCTGACTTTC.

This clone was counted a few times. The V and J genes are TRBV28 and TRBJ1-3; D gene ambiguous. V lost 3 bases, J lost 0 bases, and 9 bases lay in between. The CDR3 spans 15 residues. Germline values: CDR1 MDHEN, CDR2 SYDVKM. The CDR3 region has the DNA TGTGCCAGCAGTTTTCAAAGCTTCTCTGGAAACACCATATATTTT. It yields the protein CASSFQSFSGNTIYF.

This clone showed up just a few times. This rearrangement joins TRBV4-1 to TRBJ2-3; the D gene is possibly TRBD2 (5 bases). The CDR3 contains 13 residues. Deletions cut 1 base from V and 5 bases from J, with 7 bases between. The V gene's germline CDR1 is MGHRA and CDR2 YSYEKL. The CDR3 reads CASSQGEKDTQYF. The CDR3 nucleotides are TGCGCCAGCAGCCAAGGGGAGAAAGATACGCAGTATTTT.

This sequence joins TRBV18 and TRBJ2-7; D may be TRBD1 (5 bases). CDR1 and CDR2 (germline): KGHSH, LQKENI. Trimming removed 2 bases from V and 9 bases from J, with 14 bases in between. The CDR3 totals 13 residues. This CDR3 reads CASSPNLQGVQYF. The CDR3 DNA is TGTGCCAGCTCACCAAACCTGCAGGGCGTGCAGTACTTC.

J is TRBJ2-1 and V is TRBV5-1, with D perhaps matching TRBD1 (6 bases). V lost 0 bases, J lost 14 bases, and 15 bases lay in between. CDR3 length: 13 amino acids. In germline, CDR1 is SGHRS, CDR2 YFSETQ. The CDR3 region is CASSLGPGAGKFF. The DNA of the CDR3 is TGCGCCAGCAGCTTGGGACCAGGGGCCGGGAAGTTCTTC.

The V call is TRBV28, the J call TRBJ1-2, with 7 positions matching TRBD1. Germline CDR1 MDHEN, CDR2 SYDVKM. The CDR3 spans 15 residues. V gave up 5 bases and J gave up 0 bases; unmatched junction bases: 6. The chain's CDR3 is CASSQHDRANYGYTF. CDR3 nucleotides: TGTGCCAGCAGTCAACACGACAGGGCTAACTATGGCTACACCTTC.